This T cell receptor beta chain was captured by sequencing in a study of monozygotic twins with inflammatory bowel disease. A roughly 2.5 ml blood sample was drawn per donor. Findings and caveats of the study: Any single strong signal or clonotype tied to IBD lacked support.

For this clonotype: Its antigen is as yet unknown.

The CDR3 extends over 14 amino acids. The germline V gene encodes CDR1 DFQATT and CDR2 SNEGSKA (reference sequence). UMIs incorporating a 6-nucleotide sample barcode were appended by means of template switching. Both TCRalpha and TCRbeta cDNA were subjected to two nested PCRs lasting around 15 and 10 cycles. TCRdb reprocessed the 5' RACE reads; each CDR3 protein has one entry and no DNA is given. This sample carries around 230,000 distinct CDR3 sequences, with 1.5% to 2% going to the ten biggest clones. This clonotype was sampled from a human donor with ulcerative colitis or Crohn's disease, or a healthy co-twin of an affected twin (not recorded which). V is TRBV20-1 and J is TRBJ1-5; TCRdb's D call, TRBD1, is unchecked because there is no DNA. Sequenced material: blood. The CDR3 is CSARSGADNQPQHF.